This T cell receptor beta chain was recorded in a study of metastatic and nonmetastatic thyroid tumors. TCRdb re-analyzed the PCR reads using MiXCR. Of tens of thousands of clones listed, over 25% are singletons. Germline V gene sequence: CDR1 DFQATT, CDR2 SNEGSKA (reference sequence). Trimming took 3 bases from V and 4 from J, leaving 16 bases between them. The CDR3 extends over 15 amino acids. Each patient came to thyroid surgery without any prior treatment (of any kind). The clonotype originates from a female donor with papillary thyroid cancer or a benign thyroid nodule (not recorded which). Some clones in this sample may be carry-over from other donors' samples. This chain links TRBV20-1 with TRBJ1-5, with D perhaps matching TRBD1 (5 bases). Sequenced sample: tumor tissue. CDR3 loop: CSARASGEGNQPQHF. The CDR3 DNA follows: TGCAGTGCTAGGGCCTCGGGGGAGGGAAATCAGCCCCAGCATTTT.